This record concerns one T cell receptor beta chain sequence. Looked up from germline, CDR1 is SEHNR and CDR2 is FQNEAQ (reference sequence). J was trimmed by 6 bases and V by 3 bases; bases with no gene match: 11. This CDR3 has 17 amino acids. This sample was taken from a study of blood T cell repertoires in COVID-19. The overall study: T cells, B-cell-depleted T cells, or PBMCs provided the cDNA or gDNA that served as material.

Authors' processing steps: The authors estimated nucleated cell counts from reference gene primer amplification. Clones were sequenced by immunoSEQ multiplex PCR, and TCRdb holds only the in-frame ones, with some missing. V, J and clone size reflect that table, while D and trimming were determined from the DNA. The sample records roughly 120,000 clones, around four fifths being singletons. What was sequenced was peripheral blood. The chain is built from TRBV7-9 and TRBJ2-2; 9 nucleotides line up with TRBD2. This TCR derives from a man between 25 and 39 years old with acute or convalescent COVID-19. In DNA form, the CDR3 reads TGTGCCAGCAGCTTTGTAGCGGGGGCCCACAACCCCGGGGAGCTGTTTTTT. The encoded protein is CASSFVAGAHNPGELFF.